This TCR beta chain was captured in a study of T-cell memory formation after mild COVID-19. The CDR3 has 17 amino acids. Trimming cost V 2 bases and J 4 bases; bases outside gene matches: 6. The V gene's germline CDR1 is LGHNA and CDR2 YNFKEQ. TCRdb fed the 5' RACE reads into MiXCR, producing one record per CDR3 protein. This table holds roughly 580,000 distinct CDR3 sequences, approximately 18% found once. The origin of this receptor is an adult woman who had mild COVID-19 (a few samples of this study predate the infection). Cell type and time point are not known. The sample taken for sequencing was PBMCs or a T cell subset sorted from them (not recorded which). This rearrangement joins TRBV4-2 to TRBJ2-3; 13 bases fit TRBD2. The CDR3 spells CASSQLTGLAGSDTQYF. DNA for the CDR3: TGTGCCAGCAGCCAACTAACGGGACTAGCGGGATCAGATACGCAGTATTTT.